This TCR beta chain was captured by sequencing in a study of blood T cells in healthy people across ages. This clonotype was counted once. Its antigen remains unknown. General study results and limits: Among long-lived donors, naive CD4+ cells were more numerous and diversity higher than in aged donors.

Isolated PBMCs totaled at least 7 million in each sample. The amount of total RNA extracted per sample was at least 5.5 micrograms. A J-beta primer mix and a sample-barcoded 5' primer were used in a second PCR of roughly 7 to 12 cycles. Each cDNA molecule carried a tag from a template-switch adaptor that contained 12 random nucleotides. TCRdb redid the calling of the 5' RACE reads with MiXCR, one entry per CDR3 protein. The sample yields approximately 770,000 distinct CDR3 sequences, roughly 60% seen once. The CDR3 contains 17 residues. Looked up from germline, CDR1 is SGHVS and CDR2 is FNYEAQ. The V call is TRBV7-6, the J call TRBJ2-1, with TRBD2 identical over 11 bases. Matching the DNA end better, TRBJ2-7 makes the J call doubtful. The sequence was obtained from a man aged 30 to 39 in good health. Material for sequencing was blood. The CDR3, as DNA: TGTGCCAGCAGCTTAACTAGCGGGAGTTCTCTGGTCCACGAGCAGTACTTC. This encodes CASSLTSGSSLVHEQYF.